The 29 T cell receptor beta chains listed next were all sequenced from one sample in a study of cytomegalovirus exposure and HLA in healthy donors (dated by TCRdb to about 2017). Libraries were constructed by the immunoSEQ multiplex PCR assay. For the multiplex PCR, a mixture combining 60 forward primers for TCR Vbeta segments and 13 reverse primers for TCR Jbeta segments was used. Drawn from immuneACCESS, this table holds only the in-frame rearrangements with V and J called that TCRdb kept. Clones are partly lost; checked studies trace under half to an unresolved V gene and leave the rest unexplained. For this sample there are about 190,000 clones; about four fifths appear just once. The ten top clones hold less than 6% of the sample. Input material: PBMCs. These receptors originate from a woman in her twenties or thirties in good health and CMV-seropositive.

The chain joins TRBV6-4 to TRBJ2-3, with D uncertain. The CDR3 is 15 residues long. Trimming took off 6 bases at V and 2 bases at J, with 15 bases between the two ends. The germline CDR1 and CDR2 sequences are MRHNA and SNTAGT. CDR3 amino acids: CASRALGRHTDTQYF. DNA of the CDR3: TGTGCCAGCAGGGCGTTGGGCAGACACACAGATACGCAGTATTTT.

In its sample, this clone was seen a few times. The chain links TRBV6-5 to TRBJ2-7; no firm D call. The CDR3 has 15 residues. The germline gives CDR1 MNHEY, CDR2 SVGAGI. V lost 0 bases and J lost 3, with 12 bases in between. The CDR3 region is CASSYSIHGDYEQYF. The CDR3 DNA sequence: TGTGCCAGCAGTTACTCGATTCACGGTGACTACGAGCAGTACTTC.

This clone was found a few times. The chain recombines TRBV7-6 with TRBJ1-2; TRBD1 aligns across 7 bases. J gave up 4 bases and V 1 base, and 9 bases lay outside the gene matches. The germline V gene encodes CDR1 SGHVS and CDR2 FNYEAQ. The CDR3 has 16 residues. CDR3 amino acids: CASSLDGARGTYGYTF. Written as DNA, the CDR3 is TGTGCCAGCAGCTTAGACGGCGCCAGGGGGACCTATGGCTACACCTTC.

This chain links TRBV5-1 with TRBJ1-2; possibly TRBD1 for D (5 bases). The germline V and J ends were trimmed by 0 bases and 6 bases, with 12 bases remaining between them. The CDR3 is made up of 14 amino acids. From germline, CDR1 is SGHRS and CDR2 YFSETQ. The CDR3 here is CASSLASGADGYTF. CDR3 sequence (DNA): TGCGCCAGCAGCTTGGCCTCTGGGGCAGATGGCTACACCTTC.

This chain connects TRBV4-1 to TRBJ2-1; 7 nucleotides line up with TRBD2. Per the germline V gene, CDR1 is MGHRA and CDR2 is YSYEKL. The CDR3 runs to 16 residues. Unmatched junction bases numbered 8, after V lost 4 bases and J lost 2 bases. The CDR3 nucleotides are TGCGCCAGCAGCCCGGGAGGTTCTGGCCCCTACAATGAGCAGTTCTTC. Protein product: CASSPGGSGPYNEQFF.

CDR3 region: CASSTYSAGSTNEKLFF. The CDR3 nucleotides read TGTGCCAGTAGTACTTACAGTGCAGGGTCAACTAATGAAAAACTGTTTTTT. The V gene is TRBV19, the J gene TRBJ1-4; D perhaps matches TRBD1 (5 bases). V dropped 4 bases and J dropped 0 bases, with 15 bases sitting between them. This CDR3 comprises 17 residues. Germline loops: CDR1 LNHDA, CDR2 SQIVND (reference sequence).

The chain uses TRBV4-2 and TRBJ2-1, with D perhaps TRBD2 (6 bases). The CDR3 is 17 amino acids. Germline V gives CDR1 LGHNA, CDR2 YNFKEQ. V lost 1 base, J lost 7 bases, and 20 bases lay in between. Here the CDR3 DNA reads TGTGCCAGCAGCCAAGGGATCGGGAGTGGGGGATGGAATGAGCAGTTCTTC. The encoded protein is CASSQGIGSGGWNEQFF.

The genes are TRBV6-6 and TRBJ2-7; 7 nucleotides agree with TRBD1. The germline gives CDR1 MNHNY, CDR2 SVGAGI (reference sequence). V dropped 5 bases and J dropped 3; count of bases not matched to a gene: 4. The CDR3 extends over 13 amino acids. The CDR3 DNA reads TGTGCCAGCAGTAAAACAGGGGACTACGAGCAGTACTTC. This sequence encodes CASSKTGDYEQYF.

The genes are TRBV7-3 and TRBJ2-7; perhaps TRBD2 as D (6 bases). V was trimmed by 2 bases and J by 4 bases, leaving 15 bases between them. Germline values: CDR1 SGHTA, CDR2 FQGTGA. The CDR3 runs 15 residues. The CDR3 bases are TGTGCCAGCAGCTTATTCGCGGGGAAGGGGTACGAGCAGTACTTC. Protein product: CASSLFAGKGYEQYF.

The V gene is TRBV4-3, the J gene TRBJ2-2; 9 bases match TRBD2. This CDR3 comprises 18 residues. V dropped 0 bases and J dropped 4; count of bases not matched to a gene: 9. Germline V gene data show CDR1 as LGHNA and CDR2 as YSLEER. The CDR3: CASSQDPPSAGGTGELFF. DNA for the CDR3: TGCGCCAGCAGCCAAGATCCCCCCTCAGCGGGGGGCACCGGGGAGCTGTTTTTT.

The genes are TRBV6-1 and TRBJ2-5; no firm D call. This CDR3 region has 14 residues. CDR1 MNHNS and CDR2 SASEGT come from the germline V gene. The V end lost 5 bases, the J end lost 4 bases, and 14 bases lay between the germline ends. The CDR3 sequence: CASSPRWPRETQYF. CDR3 coding DNA: TGTGCCAGCAGTCCTAGGTGGCCGAGAGAGACCCAGTACTTC.

As for this clone: A read error may produce the germline difference seen at one junction end. The CDR3 DNA is TGCGCCAGCAGCCAGCCAGCGTTCAACAATGAGCGGTTCTTC. Amino acid sequence: CASSQPAFNNERFF. The J gene is TRBJ2-1, the V gene TRBV4-1, with D hard to call. Germline V lookup: CDR1 MGHRA, CDR2 YSYEKL. The CDR3 has 14 residues.

The rearrangement links TRBV5-1 to TRBJ2-1; 7 positions agree with TRBD2. Germline trimming cut 6 bases from V and 8 bases from J; bases unmatched to any gene: 14. CDR3 length: 15 residues. Germline V lookup: CDR1 SGHRS, CDR2 YFSETQ. The DNA of the CDR3 is TGCGCCAGCATGGGGACGGGGGGAACTTTGGATGAGCAGTTCTTC. Protein: CASMGTGGTLDEQFF.

The rearrangement uses TRBV5-1 and TRBJ1-1, with 7 bases identical to TRBD1. The CDR3 contains 17 residues. Germline V gives CDR1 SGHRS, CDR2 YFSETQ. V shed 2 bases, J shed 7 bases, and the junction held 17 bases outside the gene matches. The CDR3: CASSFPQSPGQLREAFF. Here the CDR3 DNA reads TGCGCCAGCAGCTTTCCCCAAAGCCCGGGACAGTTGCGTGAAGCTTTCTTT.

A remark on this clone: Its ends do not fully match the called genes, so a read error is possible. The gene calls are TRBV5-3 and TRBJ2-7; D perhaps matches TRBD1 (6 bases). TRBV5-3 is annotated as an ORF whose role is uncertain. This CDR3 is 10 amino acids long. CDR3 sequence reads: CALQFGQLNF. The CDR3 DNA follows: TGTGCCTTACAATTCGGACAGCTAAACTTC.

This sequence joins TRBV28 and TRBJ1-1, with D possibly TRBD1 on 5 matching bases. V lost 10 bases to trimming and J lost 0 bases, with 12 bases between them. The CDR3 runs 13 residues. Germline V CDR1 and CDR2: MDHEN, SYDVKM. Here the CDR3 reads CATAGRMNTEAFF. The CDR3 DNA reads TGTGCCACCGCGGGACGGATGAACACTGAAGCTTTCTTT.

The chain carries TRBV28 and TRBJ1-1, with unresolved D. Germline V CDR1 and CDR2: MDHEN, SYDVKM. Trimming cost V 3 bases and J 10 bases, with 12 bases left between them. This CDR3 spans 12 amino acids. CDR3 nucleotide sequence: TGTGCCAGCAGTTTTATGAGGGAGAGAGCTTTCTTT. Encoded protein: CASSFMRERAFF.

This chain links TRBV6-5 with TRBJ2-7; 9 positions agree with TRBD2. Germline V lookup: CDR1 MNHEY, CDR2 SVGAGI. With V trimmed by 7 bases and J by 6 bases, 13 bases remained unmatched. This CDR3 region has 15 residues. In DNA form, the CDR3 reads TGTGCCAGCACTATCGCCCAGGGACTAGCCAGCGAGCAGTACTTC. As protein: CASTIAQGLASEQYF.

V usage is TRBV5-4 and J usage is TRBJ2-1, with D possibly being TRBD2 (6 bases). Germline V gene data show CDR1 as SGHNT and CDR2 as YYREEE (reference sequence). Between the trimmed V and J ends, which lost 5 bases and 5 bases, there was a span of 14 bases. This CDR3 comprises 14 residues. This chain's CDR3 is CASRPDYRNNEQFF. As DNA, the CDR3 is TGTGCCAGCAGGCCGGACTATCGGAACAATGAGCAGTTCTTC. Based on the CDR3 plus reference TRBV5-4 and TRBJ2-1, the full variable domain is ETGVTQSPTHLIKTRGQQVTLRCSSQSGHNTVSWYQQALGQGPQFIFQYYREEENGRGNFPPRFSGLQFPNYSSELNVNALELDDSALYLCASRPDYRNNEQFFGPGTRLTVL.

Comment on this clone: This specimen includes other DNA sequences encoding the same CDR3. The chain is built from TRBV18 and TRBJ2-7; the match to TRBD2 covers 13 bases. V was clipped by 5 bases and J by 0 bases; unmatched bases: 1. The CDR3 has 15 amino acids. Germline loops: CDR1 KGHSH, CDR2 LQKENI. As DNA, the CDR3 is TGTGCCAGCTCAAGGACTAGCGGGAGCTCCTACGAGCAGTACTTC. Protein sequence: CASSRTSGSSYEQYF.

The chain links TRBV29-1 to TRBJ2-1; TRBD2 might be the D (5 bases). V dropped 4 bases and J dropped 6 bases, with 10 bases sitting between them. The CDR3 has 12 amino acids. From germline, CDR1 is SQVTM and CDR2 ANQGSEA. The CDR3 region has the DNA TGCAGCGTTGCGGGGTCCGCCAATGAGCAGTTCTTC. It is translated as CSVAGSANEQFF.

The rearrangement joins TRBV2 to TRBJ1-3; a weak D match, TRBD1 (6 bases). Looked up from germline, CDR1 is SNHLY and CDR2 is FYNNEI. The V and J ends lost 11 bases and 1 base respectively, with 18 bases between them. CDR3 length: 15 residues. CDR3 protein: CARTDGKLSGNTIYF. CDR3 nucleotides: TGTGCCCGGACAGACGGGAAACTTTCTGGAAACACCATATATTTT.

The J gene is TRBJ1-2, the V gene TRBV6-5, with a weak D call TRBD1 (6 bases). This CDR3 region has 14 residues. The germline V gene encodes CDR1 MNHEY and CDR2 SVGAGI. The V and J ends lost 5 bases and 7 bases respectively, with 17 bases between them. Here the CDR3 DNA reads TGTGCCAGCAGTGAAGTCGGGACATGGAGTGGCTACACCTTC. Translated: CASSEVGTWSGYTF.

The genes are TRBV19 and TRBJ1-2; tentative D call: TRBD1 (6 bases). The V gene's germline CDR1 is LNHDA and CDR2 SQIVND (reference sequence). V gave up 5 bases and J gave up 3 bases, with 10 bases separating them. The CDR3 has 13 residues. The CDR3: CASSRQAYYGYTF. The CDR3 DNA reads as TGTGCCAGTAGTCGACAGGCCTACTATGGCTACACCTTC. Based on the CDR3 plus reference TRBV19 and TRBJ1-2, the full variable domain is DGGITQSPKYLFRKEGQNVTLSCEQNLNHDAMYWYRQDPGQGLRLIYYSQIVNDFQKGDIAEGYSVSREKKESFPLTVTSAQKNPTAFYLCASSRQAYYGYTFGSGTRLTVV.

This clone was seen only a few times. The chain combines TRBV5-1 with TRBJ1-1; D is uncertain. The germline V and J ends were trimmed by 4 bases and 4 bases, with 20 bases remaining between them. Germline CDR1 is SGHRS and CDR2 is YFSETQ. The CDR3 runs to 16 residues. CDR3 nucleotide sequence: TGCGCCAGCAGCGACCCGATTTGGAGGGAAGGCACTGAAGCTTTCTTT. Encoded protein: CASSDPIWREGTEAFF.

This clone was found once. The chain is built from TRBV11-3 and TRBJ2-2; the D gene is possibly TRBD1 (5 bases). The V end lost 3 bases, the J end lost 5 bases, and 25 bases lay between the germline ends. This CDR3 is 19 amino acids long. CDR1 and CDR2 from the germline V gene are SGHNT and YENEEA. The CDR3 loop reads CASSFGLSVATGRTGELFF. The CDR3 bases are TGTGCCAGCAGCTTTGGTTTATCGGTGGCAACAGGACGGACCGGGGAGCTGTTTTTT.

The chain recombines TRBV7-6 with TRBJ1-5; the D gene is possibly TRBD1 (5 bases). Trimming took 1 base from V and 0 from J, leaving 13 bases between them. This CDR3 is 17 amino acids long. Germline CDR1 reads SGHVS; CDR2 reads FNYEAQ. CDR3 in amino acids: CASSLVWRDYSNQPQHF. The CDR3 DNA follows: TGTGCCAGCAGCTTAGTCTGGAGGGACTATAGCAATCAGCCCCAGCATTTT.

The V and J genes are TRBV5-6 and TRBJ2-5; D call uncertain. Germline loops: CDR1 SGHDT, CDR2 YYEEEE. The CDR3 has 13 residues. Trimming took 1 base from V and 7 from J, leaving 11 bases between them. The CDR3 spells CASSLPSVPTQYF. CDR3 coding DNA: TGTGCCAGCAGCTTGCCCTCAGTTCCGACCCAGTACTTC.

The CDR3 loop is CASRAGGTYGYTF. The CDR3 DNA reads as TGTGCCAGCAGAGCAGGGGGGACCTATGGCTACACCTTC. This chain joins TRBV5-8 and TRBJ1-2; TRBD1 aligns across 7 bases. Germline CDR1 and CDR2: SGHTS and YDEGEE. Trimming took 5 bases from V and 4 from J; bases not matched to a gene: 5. This CDR3 has 13 amino acids.